This T cell receptor (beta chain) appears in the sequencing data of a study of shared clonotypes between healthy human individuals. Broader study findings: Larger estimated richness was generally recorded for naive subsets relative to memory subsets. Shared across a handful of donors were roughly 5% of the naive CD4 clonotypes.

Some clones are missing from TCRdb's copy, which holds only in-frame ones; the method was immunoSEQ multiplex PCR. The sample consists of 1,500,000 or so clones, roughly 96% of them appearing once. Caucasian adults residing in Nashville, Tennessee made up all the donors. The CDR3 runs to 16 residues. Germline assignment: CDR1 PRHDT and CDR2 FYEKMQ (reference sequence). V trimming: 1 base; J trimming: 9 bases; junction bases outside the gene matches: 11. A remark on this clone: Antigen unknown.

This chain joins TRBV13 and TRBJ2-1, with TRBD2 matching over 8 bases. The material sequenced was naive CD4+ T cells sorted from blood. Subset meaning: CD45RA+ positively selected. The source of this sequence is a man aged 30-40 years in good health. The CDR3 spells CASSLDFGGRTREQFF. The CDR3 DNA reads as TGTGCCAGCAGCTTAGATTTTGGCGGGAGGACCCGTGAGCAGTTCTTC.